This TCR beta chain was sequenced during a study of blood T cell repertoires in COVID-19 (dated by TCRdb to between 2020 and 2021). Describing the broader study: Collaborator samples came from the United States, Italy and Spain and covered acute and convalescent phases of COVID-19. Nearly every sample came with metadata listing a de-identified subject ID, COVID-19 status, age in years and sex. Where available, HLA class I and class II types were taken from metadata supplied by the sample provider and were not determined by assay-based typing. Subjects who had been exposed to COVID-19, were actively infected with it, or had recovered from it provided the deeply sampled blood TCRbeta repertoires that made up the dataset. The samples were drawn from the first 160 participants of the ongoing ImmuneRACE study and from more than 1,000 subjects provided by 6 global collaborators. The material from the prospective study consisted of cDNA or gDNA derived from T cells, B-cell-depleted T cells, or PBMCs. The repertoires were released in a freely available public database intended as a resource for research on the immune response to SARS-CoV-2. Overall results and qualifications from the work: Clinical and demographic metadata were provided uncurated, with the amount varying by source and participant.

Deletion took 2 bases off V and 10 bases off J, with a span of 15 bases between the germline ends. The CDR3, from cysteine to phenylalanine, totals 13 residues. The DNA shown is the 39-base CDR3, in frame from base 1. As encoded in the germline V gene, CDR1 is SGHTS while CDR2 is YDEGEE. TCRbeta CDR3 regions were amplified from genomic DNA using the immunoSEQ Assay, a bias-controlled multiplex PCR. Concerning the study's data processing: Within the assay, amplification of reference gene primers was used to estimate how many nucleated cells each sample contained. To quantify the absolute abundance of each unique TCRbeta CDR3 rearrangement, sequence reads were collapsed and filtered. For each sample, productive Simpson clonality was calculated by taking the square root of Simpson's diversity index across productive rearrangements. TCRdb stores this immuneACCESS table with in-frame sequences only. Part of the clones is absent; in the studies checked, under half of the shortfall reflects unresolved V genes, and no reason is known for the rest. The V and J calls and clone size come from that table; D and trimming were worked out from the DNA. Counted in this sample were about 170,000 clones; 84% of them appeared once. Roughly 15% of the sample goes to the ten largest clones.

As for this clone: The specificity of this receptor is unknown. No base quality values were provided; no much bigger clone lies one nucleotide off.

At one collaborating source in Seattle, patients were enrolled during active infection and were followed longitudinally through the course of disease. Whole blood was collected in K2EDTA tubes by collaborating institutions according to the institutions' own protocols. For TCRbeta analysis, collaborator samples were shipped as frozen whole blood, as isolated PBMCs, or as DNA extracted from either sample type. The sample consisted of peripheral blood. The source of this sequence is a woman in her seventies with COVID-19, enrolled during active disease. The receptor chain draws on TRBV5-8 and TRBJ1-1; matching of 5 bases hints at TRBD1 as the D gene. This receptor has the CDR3 CASSFIGGLIAFF. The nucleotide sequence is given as TGTGCCAGCAGCTTCATTGGGGGACTAATAGCTTTCTTT. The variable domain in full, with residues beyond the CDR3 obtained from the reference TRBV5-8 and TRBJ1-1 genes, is EAGVTQSPTHLIKTRGQQATLRCSPISGHTSVYWYQQALGLGLQFLLWYDEGEERNRGNFPPRFSGRQFPNYSSELNVNALELEDSALYLCASSFIGGLIAFFGQGTRLTVV.